This TCR beta chain was captured in a study of blood T cell repertoires in COVID-19. About the research overall: The analysed material was cDNA or gDNA that came from T cells, B-cell-depleted T cells, or PBMCs.

In the authors' methods: Estimation of nucleated cell counts relied on the amplification of reference gene primers. This table comes from immunoSEQ multiplex PCR, and its TCRdb copy is limited to in-frame clones, with some not included. The DNA was the basis for D and trimming; V, J and clone size are from that table. The data hold 25,000 to 35,000 clones, with about 90% observed a single time. Unmatched junction bases numbered 17, after V lost 4 bases and J lost 5 bases. There are 17 residues in the CDR3. The V gene's germline CDR1 is SGHRS and CDR2 YFSETQ. The specimen sequenced was peripheral blood. This chain joins TRBV5-1 and TRBJ2-7; 8 nucleotides agree with TRBD1. The clonotype originates from a middle-aged man with active COVID-19. This CDR3 reads CASSAVTGVAYPDEQYF. For the CDR3, the DNA is TGCGCCAGCAGCGCTGTGACAGGGGTAGCTTATCCCGACGAGCAGTACTTC.